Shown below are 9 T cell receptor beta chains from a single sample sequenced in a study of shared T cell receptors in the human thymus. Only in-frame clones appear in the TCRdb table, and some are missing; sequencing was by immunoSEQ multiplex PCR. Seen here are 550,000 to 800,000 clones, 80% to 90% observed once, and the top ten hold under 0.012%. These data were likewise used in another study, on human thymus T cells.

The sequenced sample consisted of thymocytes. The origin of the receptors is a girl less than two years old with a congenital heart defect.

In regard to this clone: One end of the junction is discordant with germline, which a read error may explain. The CDR3 reads CASSEDGSQFVTEAFF. The CDR3 DNA follows: TGCGCCAGCAGCGAAGACGGGTCCCAGTTTGTGACTGAAGCTTTCTTT. The chain joins TRBV4-3 to TRBJ1-1; D remains unclear. Germline V gives CDR1 LGHNA, CDR2 YSLEER. The CDR3 is made up of 16 amino acids.

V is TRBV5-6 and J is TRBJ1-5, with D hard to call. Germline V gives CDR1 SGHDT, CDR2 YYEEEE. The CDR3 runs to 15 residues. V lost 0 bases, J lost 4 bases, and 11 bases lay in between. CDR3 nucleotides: TGTGCCAGCAGCTTGGCCGGGGAGCTGAATCAGCCCCAGCATTTT. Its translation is CASSLAGELNQPQHF.

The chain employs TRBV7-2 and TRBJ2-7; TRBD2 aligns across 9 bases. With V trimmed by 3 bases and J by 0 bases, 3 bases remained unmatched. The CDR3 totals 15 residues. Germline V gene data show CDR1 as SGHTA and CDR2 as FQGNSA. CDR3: CASSFSGGYSYEQYF. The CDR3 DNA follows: TGTGCCAGCAGCTTTAGCGGGGGATACTCCTACGAGCAGTACTTC.

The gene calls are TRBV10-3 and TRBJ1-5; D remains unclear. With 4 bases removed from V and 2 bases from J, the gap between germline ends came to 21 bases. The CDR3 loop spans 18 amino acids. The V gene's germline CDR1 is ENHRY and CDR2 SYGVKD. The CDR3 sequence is CAISGPDLRGIRNQPQHF. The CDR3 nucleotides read TGTGCCATCAGTGGTCCCGACCTCCGAGGAATACGCAATCAGCCCCAGCATTTT.

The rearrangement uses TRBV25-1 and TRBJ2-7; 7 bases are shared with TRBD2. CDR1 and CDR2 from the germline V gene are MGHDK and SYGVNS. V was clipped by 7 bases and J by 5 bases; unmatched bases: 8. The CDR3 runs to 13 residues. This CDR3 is CASTHYREDEQYF. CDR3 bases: TGTGCCAGCACCCACTACCGGGAGGACGAGCAGTACTTC.

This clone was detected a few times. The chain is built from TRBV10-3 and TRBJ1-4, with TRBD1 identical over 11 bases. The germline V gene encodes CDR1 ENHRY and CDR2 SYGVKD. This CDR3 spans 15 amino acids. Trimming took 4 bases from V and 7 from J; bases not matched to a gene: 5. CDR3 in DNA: TGTGCCATCAGTGCAAGGACAGGGGGCTCTGAAAAACTGTTTTTT. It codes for CAISARTGGSEKLFF.

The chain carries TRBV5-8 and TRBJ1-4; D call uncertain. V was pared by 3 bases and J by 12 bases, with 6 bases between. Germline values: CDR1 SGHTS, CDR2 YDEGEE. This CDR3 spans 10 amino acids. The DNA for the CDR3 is TGTGCCAGCAGCTGGGAGGAACTGTTTTTT. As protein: CASSWEELFF.

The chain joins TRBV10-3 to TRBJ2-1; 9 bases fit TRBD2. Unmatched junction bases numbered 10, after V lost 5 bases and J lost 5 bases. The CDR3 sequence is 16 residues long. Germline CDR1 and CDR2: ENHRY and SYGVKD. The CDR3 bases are TGTGCCATCAGTTCTGTCCCTAGCGGGGTGCACAATGAGCAGTTCTTC. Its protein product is CAISSVPSGVHNEQFF.

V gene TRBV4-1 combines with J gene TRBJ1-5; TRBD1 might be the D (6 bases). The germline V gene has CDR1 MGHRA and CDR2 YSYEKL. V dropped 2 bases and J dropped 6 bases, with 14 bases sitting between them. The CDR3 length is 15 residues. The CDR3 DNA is TGCGCCAGCAGCCAACGGACAGAAAGCCCTCAGCCCCAGCATTTT. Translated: CASSQRTESPQPQHF.